The rows below give T cell receptor beta chains drawn from one sample of a study of early T cells in non-severe SARS-CoV-2 infection. TCRdb passed the 5' RACE reads through MiXCR, listing each CDR3 protein once. Here the sample spans 45,000 to 75,000 distinct CDR3 sequences, over 9.5% being singletons. What was sequenced was whole blood. These receptors originate from an adult who was a healthcare worker with PCR-confirmed SARS-CoV-2 infection or an uninfected control (not recorded which). Both conserved end residues are part of each CDR3. Fields, in order: V gene, J gene, D gene, clone size, CDR3 protein, CDR3 DNA. The D gene is left open where the match is weak. Some rows mark clone size as missing; the rest say once, few, many or name a class of expanded clone.

TRBV20-1,TRBJ1-4,NA,NA,CSASGHATNEKLFF,TGCAGTGCTAGCGGACATGCAACTAATGAAAAACTGTTTTTT
TRBV20-1,TRBJ2-7,NA,NA,CSGGRSTYEQYF,TGCAGTGGCGGCAGGTCGACCTACGAGCAGTACTTC
TRBV11-2,TRBJ2-7,TRBD2,few,CASSFTGGEQYF,TGTGCCAGCAGCTTTACGGGAGGGGAGCAGTACTTC
TRBV7-2,TRBJ2-7,TRBD2,NA,CASSDTSGDYEQYF,TGTGCCAGCAGCGATACTAGCGGAGACTACGAGCAGTACTTC
TRBV18,TRBJ2-5,NA,few,CASSPFPGDPETQYF,TGTGCCAGCTCACCATTCCCAGGGGACCCCGAGACCCAGTACTTC
TRBV7-9,TRBJ2-2,NA,few,CASSLVNGELFF,TGTGCCAGCAGCCTGGTCAACGGGGAGCTGTTTTTT
TRBV29-1,TRBJ2-5,TRBD1,NA,CSVAGQNGETQYF,TGCAGCGTTGCGGGACAGAACGGTGAGACCCAGTACTTC
TRBV18,TRBJ1-6,TRBD1,few,CASSTGIKNSPLHF,TGTGCCAGCTCGACAGGGATCAAGAATTCACCCCTCCACTTT
TRBV10-3,TRBJ2-1,TRBD2,many,CAISAPTGGGSHEQFF,TGTGCCATCAGTGCCCCGACTGGCGGGGGTAGTCATGAGCAGTTCTTC
TRBV5-1,TRBJ2-1,NA,few,CASSPLGSSYNEQFF,TGCGCCAGCAGCCCCCTGGGCAGCTCCTACAATGAGCAGTTCTTC
TRBV5-1,TRBJ2-1,NA,NA,CASRLSASYNEQFF,TGCGCCAGCAGATTAAGTGCCTCCTACAATGAGCAGTTCTTC
TRBV6-1,TRBJ1-1,NA,NA,CASSENEYMNTEAFF,TGTGCCAGCAGTGAAAATGAGTACATGAACACTGAAGCTTTCTTT
TRBV12-3/TRBV12-4,TRBJ1-5,NA,many,CASSLGVGQAGQPQHF,TGTGCCAGCAGTTTAGGTGTGGGGCAGGCCGGGCAGCCCCAGCATTTT
TRBV3-1,TRBJ1-5,TRBD1,NA,CASSAGGDQPQHF,TGTGCCAGCAGCGCAGGGGGCGACCAGCCCCAGCATTTT
TRBV12-3/TRBV12-4,TRBJ2-2,NA,many,CASSRTGELFF,TGTGCCAGCAGCCGTACCGGGGAGCTGTTTTTT
TRBV30,TRBJ2-3,NA,few,CAWSGINTDTQYF,TGTGCCTGGAGTGGAATAAACACAGATACGCAGTATTTT
TRBV3-1,TRBJ1-6,NA,NA,CASTDGIGSPLHF,TGTGCCAGCACAGACGGAATAGGGTCACCCCTCCACTTT
TRBV4-3,TRBJ1-1,NA,NA,CASSQDGKGWNTEAFF,TGCGCCAGCAGCCAAGATGGGAAGGGGTGGAACACTGAAGCTTTCTTT
TRBV29-1,TRBJ2-3,NA,few,CSLTTGLPADTQYF,TGCAGCCTAACCACGGGACTTCCTGCAGATACGCAGTATTTT
TRBV7-9,TRBJ2-3,TRBD1,NA,CASSPGTGPPDTQYF,TGTGCCAGCAGCCCCGGGACAGGCCCCCCAGATACGCAGTATTTT
TRBV20-1,TRBJ2-7,NA,few,CSAQDVHEQYF,TGCAGTGCCCAGGACGTTCACGAGCAGTACTTC
TRBV9,TRBJ2-3,TRBD2,NA,CASSVGAGGRPQDTQYF,TGTGCCAGCAGCGTAGGTGCGGGGGGGCGCCCACAAGATACGCAGTATTTT
TRBV19,TRBJ1-5,NA,few,CASSSGINQPQHF,TGTGCCAGTAGTTCAGGGATTAATCAGCCCCAGCATTTT
TRBV3-1,TRBJ1-5,NA,many,CASSQGWNQPQHF,TGTGCCAGCAGCCAGGGGTGGAATCAGCCCCAGCATTTT
TRBV9,TRBJ2-2,NA,few,CASSPRGRYGELFF,TGTGCCAGCAGCCCCCGGGGAAGATACGGGGAGCTGTTTTTT
TRBV28,TRBJ2-2,NA,many,CASRTTRVTGELFF,TGTGCCAGCAGAACCACCAGGGTCACCGGGGAGCTGTTTTTT
TRBV6-1,TRBJ1-6,TRBD1,many,CASRTRTGDSPLHF,TGTGCCAGCAGGACCCGGACAGGGGATTCACCCCTCCACTTT
TRBV2,TRBJ1-1,NA,NA,CASFGERNTEAFF,TGTGCCAGCTTTGGAGAGAGAAACACTGAAGCTTTCTTT
TRBV7-9,TRBJ2-7,NA,many,CASSSIYEQYF,TGTGCCAGCAGCTCCATCTACGAGCAGTACTTC
TRBV29-1,TRBJ2-5,NA,NA,CSVEGSPETQYF,TGCAGCGTTGAAGGGTCGCCCGAGACCCAGTACTTC
TRBV7-2,TRBJ2-2,NA,few,CASSLGGTANTGELFF,TGTGCCAGCAGCTTAGGGGGGACGGCGAACACCGGGGAGCTGTTTTTT
TRBV7-2,TRBJ2-3,TRBD1,few,CASSFLKGQGADTQYF,TGTGCCAGCAGCTTTTTAAAAGGACAGGGGGCAGATACGCAGTATTTT
TRBV7-9,TRBJ1-3,NA,NA,CAPGGNTIYF,TGTGCGCCCGGGGGAAACACCATATATTTT
TRBV5-1,TRBJ2-6,TRBD1,NA,CASSLWTGVDGANVLTF,TGCGCCAGCAGCCTATGGACAGGGGTAGATGGGGCCAACGTCCTGACTTTC
TRBV5-1,TRBJ1-2,NA,few,CASSLPDTAYGYTF,TGCGCCAGCAGCTTGCCGGATACGGCTTATGGCTACACCTTC
TRBV6-1,TRBJ2-7,NA,NA,CASSLRQIYEQYF,TGTGCCAGCAGTCTACGACAGATCTACGAGCAGTACTTC
TRBV7-6,TRBJ2-1,TRBD2,many,CASGPGGSSNEQFF,TGTGCCAGCGGCCCTGGCGGGAGTAGTAATGAGCAGTTCTTC
TRBV29-1,TRBJ1-1,NA,NA,CSVVQGSTEAFF,TGCAGCGTTGTCCAGGGTTCCACTGAAGCTTTCTTT
TRBV12-3/TRBV12-4,TRBJ1-1,NA,many,CASSLLHLPNTEAFF,TGTGCCAGCAGTTTACTACACCTTCCCAACACTGAAGCTTTCTTT
TRBV4-1,TRBJ2-3,NA,NA,CASSQEGTPSTDTQYF,TGCGCCAGCAGCCAAGAAGGGACACCAAGCACAGATACGCAGTATTTT
TRBV20-1,TRBJ2-1,NA,many,CSARDGEAYNEQFF,TGCAGTGCTAGAGATGGAGAGGCGTATAATGAGCAGTTCTTC
TRBV28,TRBJ2-7,NA,NA,CASSWAVAGSYEQYF,TGTGCCAGCAGTTGGGCCGTCGCGGGATCATACGAGCAGTACTTC
TRBV6-1,TRBJ2-7,NA,few,CASSPSRVRSYEQYF,TGTGCCAGCAGTCCTAGTAGGGTCCGCTCCTACGAGCAGTACTTC
TRBV4-1,TRBJ2-2,NA,many,CASSGVRGELFF,TGCGCCAGCAGCGGAGTCAGGGGGGAGCTGTTTTTT
TRBV11-2,TRBJ2-3,TRBD2,many,CASSAGGAADTQYF,TGTGCCAGCAGCGCCGGGGGGGCCGCAGATACGCAGTATTTT
TRBV11-2,TRBJ2-3,TRBD2,NA,CASSLGLAEDTQYF,TGTGCCAGCAGCTTAGGGCTAGCGGAAGATACGCAGTATTTT
TRBV7-2,TRBJ1-6,NA,NA,CASSQYRVNNSPLHF,TGTGCCAGCAGCCAGTACAGGGTTAATAATTCACCCCTCCACTTT
TRBV2,TRBJ2-7,TRBD1,NA,CATSLGTGRFEQYF,TGTGCCACTTCTCTCGGGACAGGCAGATTCGAGCAGTACTTC
TRBV20-1,TRBJ2-3,TRBD1,NA,CSASPRGLTDTQYF,TGCAGTGCTAGTCCCAGGGGGCTGACAGATACGCAGTATTTT
TRBV3-2,TRBJ2-1,NA,NA,CASSQHGQGNYNEQFF,TGTGCCAGCAGCCAACATGGACAGGGGAATTACAATGAGCAGTTCTTC
TRBV12-2,TRBJ2-7,NA,many,CASRLAPRDRRFVYF,TGTGCAAGTCGCTTAGCCCCTCGGGACAGGCGATTTGTGTACTTC
TRBV11-2,TRBJ1-1,NA,many,CASSLGGVNTEAFF,TGTGCCAGCAGCTTAGGGGGCGTGAACACTGAAGCTTTCTTT
TRBV11-2,TRBJ1-2,NA,many,CASRPGGRGYTF,TGTGCCAGCAGGCCGGGGGGACGGGGCTACACCTTC
TRBV6-5,TRBJ2-2,NA,few,CATGEANTGELFF,TGTGCCACCGGGGAAGCCAACACCGGGGAGCTGTTTTTT
TRBV4-1,TRBJ2-6,TRBD2,few,CASSQDWEGGSSGANVLTF,TGCGCCAGCAGCCAGGATTGGGAGGGAGGAAGCTCTGGGGCCAACGTCCTGACTTTC
TRBV6-2/TRBV6-3,TRBJ1-4,NA,NA,CASGKGEKLFF,TGTGCCAGCGGGAAGGGGGAAAAACTGTTTTTT
TRBV6-6,TRBJ1-3,TRBD1,few,CASSEQGVSGNTIYF,TGTGCCAGCAGTGAACAGGGGGTCTCTGGAAACACCATATATTTT
TRBV5-6,TRBJ2-7,TRBD1,NA,CASWDRGVAYEQYF,TGTGCCAGCTGGGACAGGGGCGTCGCCTACGAGCAGTACTTC
TRBV7-9,TRBJ2-7,NA,NA,CASSSIRDVSSYEQYF,TGTGCCAGCAGCTCAATCCGGGACGTGAGCTCCTACGAGCAGTACTTC